Below are 21 T cell receptor beta chains sequenced from a single sample in a study of neurological immune-mediated disorders. Using its own MiXCR run on the 5' RACE reads, TCRdb lists one record per CDR3 protein. The repertoire consists of 45,000 or so distinct CDR3 sequences, with about 6% occurring once and the leading ten covering 0.55% to 0.6%. The specimen was CD4+ T cells from blood. The receptor source for this set is a woman in her forties in good health.

This clonotype was seen repeatedly, ten times or more. This chain joins TRBV28 and TRBJ2-4, with D tentatively TRBD2 (6 bases). In germline, CDR1 is MDHEN, CDR2 SYDVKM. The CDR3 has 15 amino acids. V lost 5 bases to trimming and J lost 8 bases, with 19 bases between them. The CDR3, as DNA: TGTGCCAGCAGTCCTGGGGGTAGGGGCGGGGACATTCAGTACTTC. Translated: CASSPGGRGGDIQYF. The full variable domain, in which reference TRBV28 and TRBJ2-4 provide the parts outside the CDR3, is DVKVTQSSRYLVKRTGEKVFLECVQDMDHENMFWYRQDPGLGLRLIYFSYDVKMKEKGDIPEGYSVSREKKERFSLILESASTNQTSMYLCASSPGGRGGDIQYFGAGTRLSVL.

This clonotype was detected many times. This chain connects TRBV4-2 to TRBJ2-5; 10 nucleotides line up with TRBD1. Looked up from germline, CDR1 is LGHNA and CDR2 is YNFKEQ. This CDR3 region has 16 residues. The V and J ends lost 4 bases and 5 bases, in that order; junction bases with no gene match: 10. CDR3 nucleotides: TGTGCCAGCAGCCTCAACCCGACAGGGGGCTATGAGACCCAGTACTTC. It translates to CASSLNPTGGYETQYF.

This clonotype was seen at least ten times. V gene TRBV29-1 combines with J gene TRBJ1-4; D call uncertain. Germline CDR1 is SQVTM and CDR2 is ANQGSEA. Trimming removed 4 bases from V and 4 bases from J, with 10 bases in between. The CDR3 has 13 residues. CDR3 coding DNA: TGCAGCGTTGGCCCGGACGGTAATGAAAAACTGTTTTTT. It yields the protein CSVGPDGNEKLFF.

This clonotype was picked up a small number of times. The DNA for the CDR3 is TGTGCCAGCAGCCTTTTACCTCGCACGGCCTCTGGAAACACCATATATTTT. Its translation: CASSLLPRTASGNTIYF. The chain carries TRBV7-8 and TRBJ1-3; no reliable D call. The CDR3 contains 17 residues. The V and J ends lost 5 bases and 0 bases respectively, with 17 bases between them. Per the germline V gene, CDR1 is SGHVS and CDR2 is FQNEAQ.

This clonotype was seen many times. This sequence joins TRBV5-4 and TRBJ2-3; unclear D gene. Germline V gene lookup returns CDR1 SGHNT and CDR2 YYREEE (reference sequence). V gave up 1 base and J gave up 5 bases, with 5 bases separating them. CDR3 length: 12 residues. The CDR3 loop is CASSLPGDTQYF. In DNA form, the CDR3 reads TGTGCCAGCAGCTTGCCGGGAGATACGCAGTATTTT. The full variable domain, its missing parts supplied by reference TRBV5-4 and TRBJ2-3, is ETGVTQSPTHLIKTRGQQVTLRCSSQSGHNTVSWYQQALGQGPQFIFQYYREEENGRGNFPPRFSGLQFPNYSSELNVNALELDDSALYLCASSLPGDTQYFGPGTRLTVL.

This clonotype was observed at least ten times. V is TRBV28 and J is TRBJ1-1, with TRBD1 matching 10 bases. The ends lost 7 bases at V and 4 bases at J; junction bases unmatched: 12. CDR3 size: 16 residues. Germline V lookup: CDR1 MDHEN, CDR2 SYDVKM. CDR3 sequence reads: CASKLGQGIGSTEAFF. CDR3 in DNA: TGTGCCAGCAAGCTGGGACAGGGGATTGGAAGCACTGAAGCTTTCTTT.

This clonotype was counted ten times or more. The rearrangement links TRBV28 to TRBJ1-2, with D tentatively TRBD1 (6 bases). V was trimmed by 3 bases and J by 2 bases, leaving 19 bases between them. Looked up from germline, CDR1 is MDHEN and CDR2 is SYDVKM. This CDR3 contains 17 residues. The CDR3 region has the DNA TGTGCCAGCAGTTTCGGGAGCCAGGGGTTTAAAAACTATGGCTACACCTTC. Protein product: CASSFGSQGFKNYGYTF.

This clonotype has a count of ten or more. The chain links TRBV20-1 to TRBJ2-2; D possibly corresponds to TRBD2 (6 bases). CDR1 DFQATT and CDR2 SNEGSKA come from the germline V gene (reference sequence). V lost 2 bases to trimming and J lost 5 bases, with 12 bases between them. CDR3 size: 14 residues. This CDR3 reads CSARKTSATGELFF. The DNA for the CDR3 is TGCAGTGCTAGAAAGACTAGTGCTACCGGGGAGCTGTTTTTT.

This clonotype came up many times. The chain couples TRBV15 to TRBJ2-1; D not certain. Germline V gene data show CDR1 as LNHNV and CDR2 as YYDKDF (reference sequence). Trimming removed 3 bases from V and 5 bases from J, with 5 bases in between. This CDR3 is 12 amino acids long. DNA for the CDR3: TGTGCCACCAGCAGGGCCGACAATGAGCAGTTCTTC. Translation: CATSRADNEQFF.

This clonotype was counted ten times or more. This chain connects TRBV20-1 to TRBJ1-6; 8 bases are a match to TRBD1. Germline loops: CDR1 DFQATT, CDR2 SNEGSKA (reference sequence). The J segment lost 3 bases and the V segment lost 5 bases, leaving 6 bases of the junction unmatched. The CDR3 has 15 amino acids. This CDR3 reads CSASQGAGYNSPLHF. CDR3 coding DNA: TGCAGTGCTTCTCAGGGGGCTGGCTATAATTCACCCCTCCACTTT.

This clonotype has a count of ten or more. The CDR3 coding sequence is TGCAGTGCCGACGCGGAAGAGACCCAGTACTTC. It translates to CSADAEETQYF. The rearrangement uses TRBV20-1 and TRBJ2-5; D is undetermined. Germline V CDR1 and CDR2: DFQATT, SNEGSKA (reference sequence). This CDR3 region has 11 residues. Trimming left V 6 bases short and J 3 bases short, with 8 bases between.

Ten or more counts support this clonotype. Mismatch with germline at one junction end may stem from a read error. CDR3 region: CASSLTETWMSF. The CDR3 DNA sequence: TGTGCCAGCAGTTTGACCGAGACGTGGATGAGTTTC. The V call is TRBV12-3 or TRBV12-4, the J call TRBJ2-7; D gene ambiguous. The CDR3 consists of 12 residues.

This clonotype was detected ten times or more. The rearrangement uses TRBV7-9 and TRBJ1-4, with D perhaps TRBD1 (6 bases). V lost 6 bases and J lost 8, with 10 bases in between. CDR1 is SEHNR, CDR2 FQNEAQ, per germline (reference sequence). The CDR3 loop spans 12 amino acids. CDR3 amino acids: CASRQGGEKLFF. The CDR3 DNA reads as TGTGCCAGCAGACAGGGAGGCGAAAAACTGTTTTTT.

This clonotype was observed at least ten times. The chain joins TRBV6-2 or TRBV6-3 to TRBJ1-5; no reliable D call. Deletions cut 7 bases from V and 0 bases from J, with 16 bases between. The CDR3 totals 16 residues. From germline, CDR1 is MNHEY and CDR2 SVGEGT. The CDR3 loop reads CASKAAAETSNQPQHF. CDR3 nucleotide sequence: TGTGCCAGCAAGGCGGCGGCAGAAACTAGCAATCAGCCCCAGCATTTT.

This clonotype was detected ten times or more. The rearrangement links TRBV11-2 to TRBJ2-2; tentative D call: TRBD2 (6 bases). Trimming removed 3 bases at V and 7 bases at J, with 12 bases between. Per germline, CDR1 SGHAT and CDR2 FQNNGV. This CDR3 has 14 amino acids. The CDR3 region has the DNA TGTGCCAGCAGCTTCCGGAGGGTCAGCGGGGAGCTGTTTTTT. Amino acids: CASSFRRVSGELFF.

This clonotype was seen at least ten times. The chain recombines TRBV5-1 with TRBJ1-2; D might be TRBD1 (5 bases). The V gene lost 4 bases and the J gene lost 8 bases, with 18 bases spanning the gap. The CDR3 spans 14 residues. CDR1 and CDR2 (germline): SGHRS, YFSETQ. CDR3 DNA: TGCGCCAGCAGCCAAGGGACGGGGAGAGGGGGCTACACCTTC. Translation: CASSQGTGRGGYTF. Drawing the rest from reference TRBV5-1 and TRBJ1-2, the complete variable domain is KAGVTQTPRYLIKTRGQQVTLSCSPISGHRSVSWYQQTPGQGLQFLFEYFSETQRNKGNFPGRFSGRQFSNSRSEMNVSTLELGDSALYLCASSQGTGRGGYTFGSGTRLTVV.

This clonotype was picked up a small number of times. The genes are TRBV6-2 or TRBV6-3 and TRBJ2-1, with a weak D call TRBD2 (5 bases). V dropped 2 bases and J dropped 7 bases, with 15 bases sitting between them. The CDR3 has 15 residues. The germline CDR1 and CDR2 sequences are MNHEY and SVGEGT. CDR3 coding DNA: TGTGCCAGCAGTTACGTCCGGGGAGTCGGGAATGAGCAGTTCTTC. Translated, it gives CASSYVRGVGNEQFF.

There are many counts of this clonotype. CDR3 coding DNA: TGCGCCAGCAGCTCCAAACCCTCAGGGGCATCCTACGAGCAGTACTTC. It yields the protein CASSSKPSGASYEQYF. The rearrangement links TRBV5-1 to TRBJ2-7; TRBD1 might be the D (6 bases). V lost 3 bases and J lost 1, with 17 bases in between. CDR3 size: 16 residues. From germline, CDR1 is SGHRS and CDR2 YFSETQ.

This clonotype was seen many times. The rearrangement uses TRBV4-3 and TRBJ2-7; TRBD1 is a possible D gene (7 bases). V was shortened by 1 base and J by 3 bases, with 13 bases between the two germline ends. The CDR3 length is 15 residues. Per the germline V gene, CDR1 is LGHNA and CDR2 is YSLEER. The CDR3 loop is CASSQGVRGDYEQYF. CDR3 nucleotides: TGCGCCAGCAGCCAAGGGGTCAGGGGGGACTACGAGCAGTACTTC.

This clonotype was seen at least ten times. V and J are TRBV20-1 and TRBJ2-1; D is undetermined. The CDR3 extends over 12 amino acids. Germline-derived CDR1 and CDR2 are DFQATT and SNEGSKA (reference sequence). Trimming took off 3 bases at V and 7 bases at J, with 10 bases between the two ends. The CDR3 DNA is TGCAGTGCTAGTCCGCAAACGAATGAGCAGTTCTTC. This sequence encodes CSASPQTNEQFF.

Regarding this clonotype: Since no conserved phenylalanine or tryptophan closes the CDR3, a read error is the likely cause. This chain uses TRBV5-1 with TRBJ2-6, with a weak D call TRBD2 (6 bases). Germline lookup yields CDR1 SGHRS and CDR2 YFSETQ. The CDR3 loop spans 17 amino acids. Trimming removed 4 bases at V and 2 bases at J, with 16 bases between. The CDR3: CASSPAGRGTGANVLTL. In DNA, the CDR3 is TGCGCCAGCAGCCCGGCCGGGCGGGGAACTGGGGCCAACGTCCTGACTTTA.